This T cell receptor (beta chain) was captured in a study of cytomegalovirus exposure and HLA in healthy donors. Findings and caveats of the study: A later look showed TCR association rates differing by HLA locus, highest for DRB1 and lowest for HLA-C. An analysis done earlier found most TCR beta V segments productive about 87% or about 30% of the time. In a later analysis, CMV-associated beta chains were mostly HLA-associated, it appeared. The study designated around 150 TCR beta chains cytomegalovirus-associated.

J gave up 4 bases and V 1 base, and 10 bases lay outside the gene matches. This CDR3 spans 17 amino acids. The germline V gene has CDR1 MNHEY and CDR2 SMNVEV (reference sequence). The primer mix had 60 Vbeta and 13 Jbeta primers. Clones were sequenced by immunoSEQ multiplex PCR, and TCRdb holds only the in-frame ones, with some missing. The sample has some 120,000 clones; roughly 70% are singletons. In its sample, this clone was seen once. Its specificity is not known. The specimen was PBMCs. The genes are TRBV27 and TRBJ1-5; 7 bases agree with TRBD1. The TCR sequence derives from a woman aged 18-35 years in good health and CMV-seronegative. CDR3 region: CASSLWAGTATNQPQHF. The CDR3 DNA reads as TGTGCCAGCAGTTTATGGGCCGGGACAGCTACTAATCAGCCCCAGCATTTT.